The rows below give T cell receptor beta chains drawn from one sample of a study of T cells in Graves' hyperthyroidism and ophthalmopathy. Each CDR3 protein is one row after TCRdb ran MiXCR on the multiplex PCR reads. The data show fewer than 750,000 distinct CDR3 sequences, about 15% seen once. Source material: blood. The source of these receptors is a woman aged 45-65 years with Graves' ophthalmopathy. CDR3s include the opening cysteine and the closing phenylalanine or tryptophan. Fields, in order: V gene, D gene, clone size, J gene, CDR3 protein, CDR3 DNA. The D gene is left open where the match is weak. Clone size is given for some rows only: seen once, a few or many times, or a class if the clone is expanded.

TRBV3-1	TRBD1	many	TRBJ1-5	CASSGTGRLQPQHF	TGTGCCAGCAGCGGGACAGGGAGGCTTCAGCCCCAGCATTTT
TRBV7-9	NA	NA	TRBJ1-3	CASSSEFGTSGNTIYF	TGTGCCAGCAGCTCGGAATTCGGGACAAGTGGAAACACCATATATTTT
TRBV20-1	NA	many	TRBJ2-1	CSAPDSGYEQFF	TGCAGTGCACCCGATAGCGGTTATGAGCAGTTCTTC
TRBV28	TRBD2	few	TRBJ2-5	CASSLPSGSPGETQYF	TGTGCCAGCAGTTTACCTAGCGGGAGCCCAGGGGAGACCCAGTACTTC
TRBV5-1	TRBD1	many	TRBJ2-1	CASRIRTGEAYNEQFF	TGCGCCAGCAGAATTAGGACAGGGGAGGCCTACAATGAGCAGTTCTTC
TRBV7-9	TRBD2	once	TRBJ2-7	CASSLVSPGLAGWYEQYF	TGTGCCAGCAGCTTAGTCTCCCCGGGACTAGCGGGTTGGTACGAGCAGTACTTC
TRBV6-1	TRBD1	NA	TRBJ1-4	CASCATGSNEKLFF	TGTGCCAGTTGCGCGACAGGGTCCAATGAAAAACTGTTTTTT
TRBV18	NA	many	TRBJ2-7	CASSPTPGRAAYEQYF	TGTGCCAGCTCACCAACCCCAGGTAGGGCAGCCTACGAGCAGTACTTC
TRBV28	TRBD2	NA	TRBJ2-3	CASNPLSILAGGDADTQYF	TGTGCCAGCAATCCCCTTTCTATTCTAGCGGGAGGTGACGCAGATACGCAGTATTTT
TRBV11-2	NA	NA	TRBJ2-1	CASTLGMRYNEQFF	TGTGCCAGCACCTTGGGAATGAGGTACAATGAGCAGTTCTTC
TRBV6-1	TRBD2	many	TRBJ2-7	CASSYAPLAGGPYEQYF	TGTGCCAGCAGTTATGCCCCCCTAGCGGGAGGCCCCTACGAGCAGTACTTC
TRBV5-1	TRBD2	NA	TRBJ2-1	CASRAGTSERSYNEQFF	TGCGCCAGCAGGGCCGGGACTAGCGAGCGCTCCTACAATGAGCAGTTCTTC
TRBV27	NA	few	TRBJ2-5	CASNAPGVETQYF	TGTGCCAGCAATGCTCCGGGAGTGGAGACCCAGTACTTC
TRBV5-1	TRBD1	many	TRBJ2-2	CASSLGPTGGNTGELFF	TGCGCCAGCAGCTTGGGACCAACAGGGGGCAACACCGGGGAGCTGTTTTTT
TRBV20-1	NA	many	TRBJ2-7	CSARQSSYEQYF	TGCAGTGCTAGACAGAGCTCCTACGAGCAGTACTTC
TRBV4-3	NA	NA	TRBJ2-2	CASSQDGSGSGELFF	TGCGCCAGCAGCCAAGATGGGAGCGGGTCCGGGGAGCTGTTTTTT
TRBV28	TRBD1	many	TRBJ2-1	CASVGQGARNEQFF	TGTGCCAGCGTCGGACAGGGCGCGAGGAATGAGCAGTTCTTC
TRBV20-1	NA	NA	TRBJ1-4	CSARLFREKLFF	TGCAGTGCTAGACTGTTTAGGGAAAAACTGTTTTTT
TRBV11-3	TRBD1	many	TRBJ2-2	CASSLVGQPTGELFF	TGTGCCAGCAGCTTAGTGGGACAGCCCACCGGGGAGCTGTTTTTT
TRBV20-1	NA	many	TRBJ2-7	CSAFGTGLREQYF	TGCAGCGCCTTTGGAACAGGGTTGCGAGAGCAGTACTTC
TRBV20-1	NA	many	TRBJ2-4	CSASPVGIQNIQYF	TGCAGTGCTAGTCCCGTGGGGATCCAAAACATTCAGTACTTC
TRBV28	TRBD1	few	TRBJ2-5	CASTYHRDRVTETQYF	TGTGCCAGCACATATCATCGGGACAGGGTAACAGAGACCCAGTACTTC
TRBV28	TRBD1	NA	TRBJ2-7	CASRERQGGAAYEQYF	TGTGCCAGCAGGGAAAGACAGGGTGGGGCTGCCTACGAGCAGTACTTC
TRBV5-1	NA	few	TRBJ1-1	CASSLRSQNTEALF	TGCGCCAGCAGCTTGCGATCCCAGAACACTGAAGCTCTCTTT
TRBV5-8	NA	NA	TRBJ1-2	CASSFGVGGRNYGYTF	TGTGCCAGCAGCTTTGGGGTGGGAGGAAGGAACTATGGCTACACCTTC
TRBV7-2	NA	many	TRBJ2-7	CASSLAPTKNYEQYF	TGTGCCAGCAGCTTAGCCCCCACAAAGAACTACGAGCAGTACTTC
TRBV11-2	NA	NA	TRBJ2-6	CASSFLTASGANVLTF	TGTGCCAGCAGCTTCCTTACAGCCTCTGGGGCCAACGTCCTGACTTTC
TRBV4-1	NA	few	TRBJ2-5	CASSQGLLQETQYF	TGCGCCAGCAGCCAGGGACTTCTACAAGAGACCCAGTACTTC
TRBV3-1	NA	few	TRBJ2-7	CASSQRTSGHEQYF	TGTGCCAGCAGCCAGCGGACAAGCGGCCACGAGCAGTACTTC
TRBV7-3	TRBD2	NA	TRBJ2-6	CASSPGTTVYSGANVLTF	TGTGCCAGCAGCCCAGGGACTACGGTATACTCTGGGGCCAACGTCCTGACTTTC
TRBV24-1	NA	few	TRBJ2-4	CATSDPRGDKNIQYF	TGTGCCACCAGTGACCCGAGGGGGGACAAAAACATTCAGTACTTC